What follows are 26 T cell receptor beta chains derived from one specimen sequenced in a study of cytomegalovirus exposure and HLA in healthy donors (dated by TCRdb to 2016 to 2017). The library came from the immunoSEQ multiplex PCR assay. For the multiplex PCR, a mixture combining 60 forward primers for TCR Vbeta segments and 13 reverse primers for TCR Jbeta segments was used. Here the immuneACCESS table is served through TCRdb, limited to in-frame sequences with V and J called. Missing clones are a known gap in these copies; in checked studies unresolved V genes cover under half, and the rest lacks a known reason. Within this sample are hundreds of thousands of clones, with roughly 83% of them counted one time only. The ten top clones hold roughly 0.75% of the sample. Sequencing was done on a sample of PBMCs. The receptors originated from a boy aged 2-15 years in good health and CMV-seronegative.

V is TRBV9 and J is TRBJ1-1; TRBD1 matches at 7 bases. CDR1 and CDR2 from the germline V gene are SGDLS and YYNGEE. With 4 bases clipped from V and 1 base from J, the junction kept 7 bases outside the gene matches. The length of the CDR3 is 15 residues. The CDR3 sequence: CASSPRGQPNTEAFF. CDR3 DNA sequence: TGTGCCAGCAGCCCACGGGGACAGCCGAACACTGAAGCTTTCTTT. The full variable domain, with the rest looked up from reference TRBV9 and TRBJ1-1, is DSGVTQTPKHLITATGQRVTLRCSPRSGDLSVYWYQQSLDQGLQFLIQYYNGEERAKGNILERFSAQQFPDLHSELNLSSLELGDSALYFCASSPRGQPNTEAFFGQGTRLTVV.

This clone was found a few times. This sequence joins TRBV6-1 and TRBJ1-1; 8 positions match TRBD1. Germline V gene lookup returns CDR1 MNHNS and CDR2 SASEGT. The CDR3 sequence is 15 residues long. Unmatched junction bases numbered 8, after V lost 2 bases and J lost 6 bases. The CDR3 sequence is CASSEPGQASPEAFF. The DNA for the CDR3 is TGTGCCAGCAGTGAACCGGGACAGGCCAGTCCTGAAGCTTTCTTT.

This chain links TRBV29-1 with TRBJ1-1; D remains unclear. Germline lookup yields CDR1 SQVTM and CDR2 ANQGSEA. V was pared by 0 bases and J by 5 bases, with 25 bases between. This CDR3 is built from 18 residues. Here the CDR3 DNA reads TGCAGCGTTGAAGAAGGTCGCGCAGAAGGGCCCCGGGGAACTGAAGCTTTCTTT. Its translation: CSVEEGRAEGPRGTEAFF.

This clone was seen only once. The genes are TRBV5-4 and TRBJ1-1; perhaps TRBD1 as D (5 bases). This CDR3 has 13 amino acids. The V and J ends lost 2 bases and 9 bases respectively, with 14 bases between them. Germline V gene lookup returns CDR1 SGHNT and CDR2 YYREEE (reference sequence). The CDR3 DNA reads as TGTGCCAGCAGCTTTTACCCAGGGAGGAAAGCTTTCTTT. Residues: CASSFYPGRKAFF.

V is TRBV9 and J is TRBJ2-7; 8 bases line up with TRBD1. The CDR3 has 15 amino acids. V trimming: 0 bases; J trimming: 2 bases; junction bases outside the gene matches: 4. CDR1 and CDR2 (germline): SGDLS, YYNGEE. The CDR3 spells CASSVDPGGAYEQYF. CDR3 bases: TGTGCCAGCAGCGTAGATCCAGGGGGCGCCTACGAGCAGTACTTC.

J is TRBJ2-7 and V is TRBV6-1; D is perhaps TRBD2 (6 bases). The CDR3 runs to 14 residues. The V end lost 10 bases, the J end lost 1 base, and 17 bases lay between the germline ends. Germline V gene data show CDR1 as MNHNS and CDR2 as SASEGT. CDR3 DNA sequence: TGTGCCACCCTAGGACGGGAGTGGTCCTACGAGCAGTACTTC. It specifies CATLGREWSYEQYF.

The chain employs TRBV7-9 and TRBJ1-2, with TRBD1 matching over 12 bases. The CDR3 is 16 amino acids. With V trimmed by 5 bases and J by 4 bases, 8 bases remained unmatched. CDR1 and CDR2 from the germline V gene are SEHNR and FQNEAQ (reference sequence). CDR3 in amino acids: CASSHQPGQGAYGYTF. CDR3 nucleotide sequence: TGTGCCAGCAGCCACCAGCCGGGACAGGGGGCCTATGGCTACACCTTC.

This clone has more than one count but fewer than ten. The genes are TRBV7-3 and TRBJ2-3; D possibly corresponds to TRBD2 (5 bases). The germline gives CDR1 SGHTA, CDR2 FQGTGA. This CDR3 region has 13 residues. Trimming removed 3 bases at V and 1 base at J, with 5 bases between. CDR3 residues: CASSFGGTDTQYF. The CDR3 nucleotides are TGTGCCAGCAGCTTCGGGGGCACAGATACGCAGTATTTT. The entire variable domain, with the rest obtained from reference TRBV7-3 and TRBJ2-3, is as follows: GAGVSQTPSNKVTEKGKYVELRCDPISGHTALYWYRQSLGQGPEFLIYFQGTGAADDSGLPNDRFFAVRPEGSVSTLKIQRTERGDSAVYLCASSFGGTDTQYFGPGTRLTVL.

This chain connects TRBV6-6 to TRBJ2-3, with 8 nucleotides matching TRBD2. Germline V lookup: CDR1 MNHNY, CDR2 SVGAGI (reference sequence). This CDR3 is 14 amino acids long. V shed 4 bases and J 6 bases; nucleotides not matched to a gene: 6. The CDR3 region is CASSSPGLVDTQYF. The DNA of the CDR3 is TGTGCCAGCAGTTCTCCGGGACTAGTGGATACGCAGTATTTT.

CDR3 bases: TGTGCCAGCAGCGTACCGGGACTAGCTTACGAGCAGTACTTC. Translation gives CASSVPGLAYEQYF. The V gene is TRBV7-9, the J gene TRBJ2-7, with 9 bases lining up with TRBD2. The V segment lost 5 bases and the J segment 4 bases; nucleotides outside the gene matches: 6. This CDR3 has 14 amino acids. From germline, CDR1 is SEHNR and CDR2 FQNEAQ (reference sequence).

The chain carries TRBV30 and TRBJ2-1; perhaps TRBD2 as D (5 bases). Germline CDR1 and CDR2: GTSNPN and SVGIG (reference sequence). CDR3 length: 15 residues. The germline V and J ends were trimmed by 1 base and 4 bases, with 14 bases remaining between them. CDR3 residues: CAWSAQASSYNEQFF. As DNA, the CDR3 is TGTGCCTGGAGTGCCCAAGCTAGCTCATACAATGAGCAGTTCTTC.

The V gene is TRBV9, the J gene TRBJ1-4; TRBD1 agrees at 7 bases. The V and J ends lost 0 bases and 8 bases, in that order; junction bases with no gene match: 10. CDR1 is SGDLS and CDR2 is YYNGEE in the germline V gene. This CDR3 is 16 amino acids long. In DNA form, the CDR3 reads TGTGCCAGCAGCGTAGCTGGAACAGGGGATGGCGAAAAACTGTTTTTT. Its protein is CASSVAGTGDGEKLFF.

This chain connects TRBV7-2 to TRBJ2-1, with TRBD2 matching 10 bases. Trimming took 4 bases from V and 0 from J; bases not matched to a gene: 6. The CDR3 contains 17 residues. Germline V gene lookup returns CDR1 SGHTA and CDR2 FQGNSA. CDR3: CASSSPGLASSYNEQFF. In DNA, the CDR3 is TGTGCCAGCAGCTCGCCGGGACTAGCGTCCTCCTACAATGAGCAGTTCTTC.

The sample holds one count of this clone. Other DNA variants within this sample encode the same CDR3. The V gene is TRBV5-4, the J gene TRBJ2-2; unclear D gene. Germline loops: CDR1 SGHNT, CDR2 YYREEE (reference sequence). The V and J ends lost 0 bases and 2 bases respectively, with 8 bases between them. The CDR3 runs to 15 residues. The CDR3 sequence: CASSLGLPNTGELFF. The DNA for the CDR3 is TGTGCCAGCAGCTTGGGACTCCCAAACACCGGGGAGCTGTTTTTT.

The rearrangement links TRBV29-1 to TRBJ2-1, with 10 bases fitting TRBD2. Germline values: CDR1 SQVTM, CDR2 ANQGSEA. V lost 8 bases to trimming and J lost 4 bases; unmatched junction nucleotides: 5. CDR3 length: 13 amino acids. The CDR3 spells CSSGGVVYNEQFF. As DNA, the CDR3 is TGCAGCAGCGGGGGGGTTGTGTACAATGAGCAGTTCTTC.

This sequence joins TRBV30 and TRBJ1-4; no definite D call. CDR1 and CDR2 from the germline V gene are GTSNPN and SVGIG (reference sequence). V lost 3 bases to trimming and J lost 8 bases, with 10 bases between them. The CDR3 has 12 residues. The CDR3 loop reads CAWSPTLEKLFF. For the CDR3, the DNA is TGTGCCTGGAGCCCGACTCTGGAAAAACTGTTTTTT.

Only one count was recorded for this clone. The V gene is TRBV6-5, the J gene TRBJ1-6; D not resolved. The CDR3 sequence is 14 residues long. CDR1 MNHEY and CDR2 SVGAGI come from the germline V gene. The V end lost 8 bases, the J end lost 0 bases, and 8 bases lay between the germline ends. CDR3 loop: CASGRSSYNSPLHF. In nucleotides, the CDR3 is TGTGCCAGCGGAAGGAGCTCCTATAATTCACCCCTCCACTTT.

The chain combines TRBV9 with TRBJ2-1; 7 positions agree with TRBD2. Per the germline V gene, CDR1 is SGDLS and CDR2 is YYNGEE. The CDR3 loop spans 16 amino acids. The junction had 6 bases not matched to a gene; V was cut back by 2 bases and J by 1 base. The CDR3 DNA is TGTGCCAGCAGCGTCCCTAGGGAGGGATCCTACAATGAGCAGTTCTTC. Amino acids: CASSVPREGSYNEQFF.

The rearrangement links TRBV29-1 to TRBJ1-1; 7 bases are shared with TRBD1. Trimming removed 7 bases from V and 2 bases from J; junction bases left unmatched: 7. This CDR3 has 13 residues. From germline, CDR1 is SQVTM and CDR2 ANQGSEA. CDR3 bases: TGCAGCGCCTCCGGGACAGCAAACACTGAAGCTTTCTTT. Residues: CSASGTANTEAFF.

The chain recombines TRBV7-2 with TRBJ2-3; 7 nucleotides align to TRBD2. The CDR3 contains 15 residues. V lost 5 bases, J lost 1 base, and 6 bases stayed unmatched. The germline V gene has CDR1 SGHTA and CDR2 FQGNSA. CDR3 loop: CASSGAAGGTDTQYF. The CDR3 bases are TGTGCCAGCAGCGGCGCGGCGGGGGGCACAGATACGCAGTATTTT.

This clone was observed a few times. The chain has TRBV6-1 and TRBJ1-5; D is ambiguous. Germline V gene sequence: CDR1 MNHNS, CDR2 SASEGT. Trimming removed 2 bases from V and 1 base from J, with 6 bases in between. The CDR3 runs 14 residues. The CDR3 spells CASSELRSNQPQHF. DNA of the CDR3: TGTGCCAGCAGTGAATTACGGAGCAATCAGCCCCAGCATTTT.

This clone was recorded a few times. The V and J genes are TRBV6-6 and TRBJ1-5, with D perhaps matching TRBD1 (5 bases). The V end was cut by 7 bases, the J end by 3 bases, with 10 bases between. Germline V gene data show CDR1 as MNHNY and CDR2 as SVGAGI (reference sequence). The CDR3 runs to 13 residues. CDR3 nucleotide sequence: TGTGCCAGCAACCGACAGAACAATCAGCCCCAGCATTTT. This sequence encodes CASNRQNNQPQHF.

The chain joins TRBV30 to TRBJ2-2; TRBD2 might be the D (6 bases). V lost 0 bases and J lost 5, with 10 bases in between. This CDR3 has 14 residues. The germline V gene has CDR1 GTSNPN and CDR2 SVGIG (reference sequence). Here the CDR3 reads CAWSVRRETGELFF. The CDR3 DNA sequence: TGTGCCTGGAGTGTAAGGAGGGAAACCGGGGAGCTGTTTTTT.

The chain recombines TRBV5-1 with TRBJ1-1; 7 nucleotides align to TRBD1. The germline CDR1 and CDR2 sequences are SGHRS and YFSETQ. With V trimmed by 2 bases and J by 2 bases, 3 bases remained unmatched. CDR3 length equals 14 residues. In DNA, the CDR3 is TGCGCCAGCAGCTTCCGGGACAGCAACACTGAAGCTTTCTTT. Translation gives CASSFRDSNTEAFF.

This clone was recorded once. The chain couples TRBV4-1 to TRBJ2-1; the match to TRBD2 covers 8 bases. Trimming cost V 1 base and J 6 bases; bases outside gene matches: 5. The CDR3 sequence is 15 residues long. CDR1 and CDR2 from the germline V gene are MGHRA and YSYEKL. The CDR3 loop reads CASSQAGGDFNEQFF. CDR3 DNA sequence: TGCGCCAGCAGCCAAGCGGGGGGGGACTTCAATGAGCAGTTCTTC.

The J gene is TRBJ2-1, the V gene TRBV7-9; 9 nucleotides agree with TRBD2. Germline V lookup: CDR1 SEHNR, CDR2 FQNEAQ (reference sequence). The CDR3 runs to 16 residues. V was clipped by 5 bases and J by 3 bases; unmatched bases: 8. CDR3 sequence reads: CASSPRLADNYNEQFF. DNA for the CDR3: TGTGCCAGCAGCCCTAGACTAGCGGACAACTACAATGAGCAGTTCTTC. Full variable domain (missing parts from reference TRBV7-9 and TRBJ2-1): DTGVSQNPRHKITKRGQNVTFRCDPISEHNRLYWYRQTLGQGPEFLTYFQNEAQLEKSRLLSDRFSAERPKGSFSTLEIQRTEQGDSAMYLCASSPRLADNYNEQFFGPGTRLTVL.